Below, 30 T cell receptor beta chains from the same sample are listed, as sequenced in a study of blood T cell repertoires in COVID-19. The protocol was immunoSEQ multiplex PCR, while the TCRdb copy is restricted to in-frame clones and leaves out a portion. The sample holds roughly 300,000 clones, more than 70% seen once. Sequenced material: peripheral blood. The receptors shown here come from a woman aged 45-65 years with acute or convalescent COVID-19.

This rearrangement joins TRBV6-2 or TRBV6-3 to TRBJ2-7; perhaps TRBD2 as D (5 bases). Germline assignment: CDR1 MNHEY and CDR2 SVGEGT. V lost 6 bases, J lost 2 bases, and 17 bases lay in between. The CDR3 runs to 15 residues. Written as DNA, the CDR3 is TGTGCCAGCAGCCCACGGACTTCATCTACCTACGAGCAGTACTTC. It yields the protein CASSPRTSSTYEQYF.

This sequence joins TRBV7-3 and TRBJ2-7; 8 bases agree with TRBD1. This CDR3 spans 13 amino acids. Trimming took 4 bases from V and 3 from J; bases not matched to a gene: 2. CDR1 and CDR2 from the germline V gene are SGHTA and FQGTGA. For the CDR3, the DNA is TGTGCCAGCAGCTCGACAGGGGACTACGAGCAGTACTTC. It codes for CASSSTGDYEQYF. The variable domain in full, completed from reference TRBV7-3 and TRBJ2-7, reads GAGVSQTPSNKVTEKGKYVELRCDPISGHTALYWYRQSLGQGPEFLIYFQGTGAADDSGLPNDRFFAVRPEGSVSTLKIQRTERGDSAVYLCASSSTGDYEQYFGPGTRLTVT.

V usage is TRBV19 and J usage is TRBJ2-1; TRBD1 might be the D (7 bases). Germline assignment: CDR1 LNHDA and CDR2 SQIVND (reference sequence). The CDR3 has 16 residues. Trimming stripped 3 bases from V and 3 bases from J, with 15 bases between. The CDR3 DNA sequence: TGTGCCAGTAGTATTTGGGGTCAGGGGGGCTACAATGAGCAGTTCTTC. Its translation: CASSIWGQGGYNEQFF.

The rearrangement uses TRBV9 and TRBJ2-1; TRBD2 matches 8 bases. CDR1 is SGDLS and CDR2 is YYNGEE in the germline V gene. With V trimmed by 0 bases and J by 7 bases, 9 bases remained unmatched. The CDR3 has 16 amino acids. The DNA of the CDR3 is TGTGCCAGCAGCGTAGCCCCTAGCGGGTATGAAAATGAGCAGTTCTTC. This sequence encodes CASSVAPSGYENEQFF.

This clone appeared once. Other nucleotide sequences from this sample produce the same CDR3. The rearrangement joins TRBV9 to TRBJ2-7; perhaps TRBD2 as D (5 bases). Germline CDR1 and CDR2: SGDLS and YYNGEE. The CDR3 totals 15 residues. Trimming took off 1 base at V and 6 bases at J, with 17 bases between the two ends. The CDR3 loop is CASSVLGGSVTEQYF. The CDR3, as DNA: TGTGCCAGCAGCGTATTGGGCGGGTCCGTGACCGAGCAGTACTTC.

The V call is TRBV15, the J call TRBJ2-7; TRBD2 is a possible D gene (5 bases). The CDR3 spans 16 residues. The ends were cut back, 0 bases at V and 1 base at J, with 13 bases in the middle. Germline V gene data show CDR1 as LNHNV and CDR2 as YYDKDF (reference sequence). This chain's CDR3 is CATSREGGSSSYEQYF. CDR3 in DNA: TGTGCCACCAGCAGAGAAGGTGGGAGTTCGTCCTACGAGCAGTACTTC.

V usage is TRBV7-2 and J usage is TRBJ2-7; tentative D call: TRBD2 (6 bases). V shed 1 base and J shed 4 bases, with 14 bases lying between them. Per the germline V gene, CDR1 is SGHTA and CDR2 is FQGNSA. The CDR3 totals 15 residues. CDR3 in DNA: TGTGCCAGCAGCTTAGGTGGCGGAGGGCGATACGAGCAGTACTTC. It translates to CASSLGGGGRYEQYF.

In regard to this clone: This may arise from a read error, as a much more abundant clone is one base away. V and J are TRBV5-4 and TRBJ2-3; D is unclear. The germline gives CDR1 SGHNT, CDR2 YYREEE (reference sequence). V lost 7 bases to trimming and J lost 1 base, with 7 bases between them. There are 12 residues in the CDR3. In nucleotides, the CDR3 is TGTGCCAGCGCTCAGGGCACAGATACGCAGTATTTT. It yields the protein CASAQGTDTQYF. The whole variable domain, filled in from reference TRBV5-4 and TRBJ2-3, reads ETGVTQSPTHLIKTRGQQVTLRCSSQSGHNTVSWYQQALGQGPQFIFQYYREEENGRGNFPPRFSGLQFPNYSSELNVNALELDDSALYLCASAQGTDTQYFGPGTRLTVL.

This clone was detected once. The chain couples TRBV3-1 (or the pseudogene TRBV3-2) to TRBJ2-1; 8 bases match TRBD1. Looked up from germline, CDR1 is LGHDT and CDR2 is YNNKEL (reference sequence). V shed 4 bases and J 16 bases; nucleotides not matched to a gene: 12. CDR3 size: 13 residues. The CDR3 reads CASSLGQGGPGFF. In DNA, the CDR3 is TGTGCCAGCAGCCTCGGACAGGGCGGACCCGGTTTCTTC.

The chain uses TRBV9 and TRBJ2-1; 11 nucleotides agree with TRBD2. Germline CDR1 is SGDLS and CDR2 is YYNGEE. Losses at the gene ends were 4 bases for V and 4 bases for J; bases not matched to a gene: 7. This CDR3 has 16 residues. The CDR3 here is CASSTRLAGQYNEQFF. DNA of the CDR3: TGTGCCAGCAGCACCCGACTAGCGGGACAGTACAATGAGCAGTTCTTC. The complete variable domain, with remaining parts taken from reference TRBV9 and TRBJ2-1, reads DSGVTQTPKHLITATGQRVTLRCSPRSGDLSVYWYQQSLDQGLQFLIQYYNGEERAKGNILERFSAQQFPDLHSELNLSSLELGDSALYFCASSTRLAGQYNEQFFGPGTRLTVL.

J is TRBJ2-7 and V is TRBV28; the D gene is possibly TRBD2 (6 bases). This CDR3 spans 15 amino acids. The germline gives CDR1 MDHEN, CDR2 SYDVKM. The germline V and J ends were trimmed by 2 bases and 2 bases, with 13 bases remaining between them. DNA for the CDR3: TGTGCCAGCAGTTTAGCCCGGGAGATTACCTACGAGCAGTACTTC. Its protein is CASSLAREITYEQYF.

This rearrangement joins TRBV7-9 to TRBJ1-3; a weak D match, TRBD1 (6 bases). This CDR3 contains 15 residues. The V gene's germline CDR1 is SEHNR and CDR2 FQNEAQ (reference sequence). V lost 5 bases and J lost 0, with 11 bases in between. The CDR3 protein is CASSPKTGSGNTIYF. CDR3 in DNA: TGTGCCAGCAGCCCAAAGACAGGCTCTGGAAACACCATATATTTT.

The chain links TRBV7-9 to TRBJ2-3; 8 bases are a match to TRBD1. Germline lookup yields CDR1 SEHNR and CDR2 FQNEAQ (reference sequence). The CDR3 spans 15 residues. J lost 0 bases, V lost 3 bases, and 2 bases had no gene match. The CDR3 spells CASSFRTGSTDTQYF. DNA of the CDR3: TGTGCCAGCAGCTTTAGGACAGGGAGCACAGATACGCAGTATTTT. The full variable domain, completed using reference TRBV7-9 and TRBJ2-3, is DTGVSQNPRHKITKRGQNVTFRCDPISEHNRLYWYRQTLGQGPEFLTYFQNEAQLEKSRLLSDRFSAERPKGSFSTLEIQRTEQGDSAMYLCASSFRTGSTDTQYFGPGTRLTVL.

This chain links TRBV19 with TRBJ2-1; the D is unclear. The ends were cut back, 5 bases at V and 3 bases at J, with 14 bases in the middle. The CDR3 runs 15 residues. The germline V gene has CDR1 LNHDA and CDR2 SQIVND (reference sequence). The CDR3 DNA is TGTGCCAGTAGTGTCCCAGCGAACCACTACAATGAGCAGTTCTTC. This sequence encodes CASSVPANHYNEQFF.

This rearrangement joins TRBV5-1 to TRBJ1-1, with a weak D call TRBD1 (6 bases). Germline CDR1 SGHRS, CDR2 YFSETQ. The CDR3 totals 14 residues. V gave up 2 bases and J gave up 4 bases, with 12 bases separating them. CDR3 sequence reads: CASSLQGIGTEAFF. CDR3 DNA: TGCGCCAGCAGCTTACAGGGAATAGGCACTGAAGCTTTCTTT.

In this sample, this clone turned up once. The CDR3 DNA follows: TGTGCCAGAACCCCGCGGCCCGGAGCGGGAGCCCTTCCAGGTGAGCAGTTCTTC. It encodes CARTPRPGAGALPGEQFF. V is TRBV5-3 and J is TRBJ2-1, with 8 bases that match TRBD2. TRBV5-3 is placed among ORFs of uncertain function. There are 18 residues in the CDR3. Trimming took 6 bases from V and 9 from J; bases not matched to a gene: 23.

This chain uses TRBV6-2 or TRBV6-3 with TRBJ2-7; a weak D match, TRBD1 (6 bases). Germline assignment: CDR1 MNHEY and CDR2 SVGEGT. The V end was cut by 5 bases, the J end by 0 bases, with 8 bases between. There are 13 residues in the CDR3. The CDR3 loop reads CASSRQVSYEQYF. The CDR3 nucleotides are TGTGCCAGCAGTAGACAGGTCTCCTACGAGCAGTACTTC.

The chain uses TRBV18 and TRBJ2-2, with a weak D call TRBD1 (6 bases). There are 17 residues in the CDR3. Per germline, CDR1 KGHSH and CDR2 LQKENI. Trimming took off 3 bases at V and 0 bases at J, with 14 bases between the two ends. Here the CDR3 DNA reads TGTGCCAGCTCACCTCAACAGGGACGCGCGAACACCGGGGAGCTGTTTTTT. Translation: CASSPQQGRANTGELFF.

This clone appeared a single time. The genes are TRBV24-1 and TRBJ2-7; 8 positions match TRBD2. The germline CDR1 and CDR2 sequences are KGHDR and SFDVKD. The CDR3 has 13 amino acids. Trimming removed 6 bases from V and 3 bases from J; junction bases left unmatched: 3. For the CDR3, the DNA is TGTGCCACCAGTTCGGGACTAGACTACGAGCAGTACTTC. This encodes CATSSGLDYEQYF.

The chain has TRBV3-1 (or the pseudogene TRBV3-2) and TRBJ1-2, with D possibly TRBD1 on 5 matching bases. Germline V CDR1 and CDR2: LGHDT, YNNKEL (reference sequence). The CDR3 spans 12 residues. The V gene lost 8 bases and the J gene lost 2 bases, with 9 bases spanning the gap. CDR3 region: CASLRDNYGYTF. The CDR3 DNA reads TGTGCCAGCCTGCGGGACAACTATGGCTACACCTTC.

The chain combines TRBV5-6 with TRBJ1-6, with a weak D call TRBD1 (5 bases). CDR1 is SGHDT and CDR2 is YYEEEE in the germline V gene. This CDR3 comprises 16 residues. V was shortened by 3 bases and J by 4 bases, with 14 bases between the two germline ends. CDR3 DNA: TGTGCCAGCAGCTCCAGGAGGGGCATATATAATTCACCCCTCCACTTT. Protein: CASSSRRGIYNSPLHF.

The J gene is TRBJ1-5, the V gene TRBV20-1, with 8 positions matching TRBD1. Germline V gene lookup returns CDR1 DFQATT and CDR2 SNEGSKA (reference sequence). J gave up 6 bases and V 3 bases, and 7 bases lay outside the gene matches. The CDR3 is made up of 14 amino acids. CDR3 sequence (DNA): TGCAGTGCTAGTACGCAGGGGGCAGGTCAGCCCCAGCATTTT. The encoded protein is CSASTQGAGQPQHF.

A note on this clone: At one end, the junction sequence differs from germline, possibly due to a read error. The chain links TRBV7-7 to TRBJ2-5; D might be TRBD2 (6 bases). Looked up from germline, CDR1 is SSHAT and CDR2 is FNYEAQ (reference sequence). The CDR3 length is 15 residues. CDR3 bases: TGTGCTAGCAGCTTAGCCGGTGCGGAGGGGCAGGCCCAGTACTTC. It specifies CASSLAGAEGQAQYF.

CDR3 coding DNA: TGTGCCAGCTCACCACCGGTCGTGGCAGTCCAGCATTTT. This sequence encodes CASSPPVVAVQHF. The chain is built from TRBV18 and TRBJ1-5; D gene ambiguous. Trimming shortened V by 0 bases and J by 12 bases, and 12 bases separated the two germline ends. Germline lookup yields CDR1 KGHSH and CDR2 LQKENI. The CDR3 runs 13 residues.

The gene calls are TRBV5-1 and TRBJ2-4, with 7 bases matching TRBD1. The CDR3 loop spans 13 amino acids. The V gene's germline CDR1 is SGHRS and CDR2 YFSETQ. V trimming: 9 bases; J trimming: 5 bases; junction bases outside the gene matches: 8. CDR3 in amino acids: CATPRTGQNIQYF. CDR3 sequence (DNA): TGCGCCACCCCCAGGACAGGACAAAACATTCAGTACTTC.

The chain uses TRBV4-2 and TRBJ1-1, with TRBD1 as a possible D gene (6 bases). The ends were cut back, 2 bases at V and 8 bases at J, with 9 bases in the middle. There are 12 residues in the CDR3. Germline CDR1 is LGHNA and CDR2 is YNFKEQ. CDR3 sequence (DNA): TGTGCCAGCAGCCAAATGGACAGAGAAGCTTTCTTT. As protein: CASSQMDREAFF.

This clone was observed a single time. J is TRBJ1-4 and V is TRBV18; 7 positions match TRBD1. Germline trimming cut 4 bases from V and 6 bases from J; bases unmatched to any gene: 5. The germline V gene has CDR1 KGHSH and CDR2 LQKENI. This CDR3 region has 14 residues. The CDR3 DNA reads TGTGCCAGCTCACAGACAGGGCAGCATGAAAAACTGTTTTTT. Translated, it gives CASSQTGQHEKLFF.

The CDR3 is CASSPSGNYNEQFF. The CDR3 coding sequence is TGTGCCAGCTCCCCTAGCGGGAATTACAATGAGCAGTTCTTC. The chain links TRBV18 to TRBJ2-1, with TRBD2 matching 9 bases. V trimming: 6 bases; J trimming: 4 bases; junction bases outside the gene matches: 4. The CDR3 length is 14 residues. CDR1 is KGHSH, CDR2 LQKENI, per germline.

This clone was picked up one time. The chain has TRBV5-1 and TRBJ2-1; 10 bases map to TRBD1. Germline V gives CDR1 SGHRS, CDR2 YFSETQ. The CDR3 runs 15 residues. Germline trimming cut 4 bases from V and 8 bases from J; bases unmatched to any gene: 9. The CDR3 sequence: CASSRGQGGIYEQFF. CDR3 DNA: TGCGCCAGCAGCCGCGGACAGGGGGGAATTTATGAGCAGTTCTTC.

The rearrangement links TRBV9 to TRBJ2-5, with a tentative D call TRBD1 (7 bases). The CDR3 length is 14 residues. V dropped 3 bases and J dropped 5 bases, with 14 bases sitting between them. Germline CDR1 reads SGDLS; CDR2 reads YYNGEE. The CDR3 reads CASSERLGGETQYF. In DNA form, the CDR3 reads TGTGCCAGCAGCGAAAGACTAGGGGGCGAGACCCAGTACTTC.